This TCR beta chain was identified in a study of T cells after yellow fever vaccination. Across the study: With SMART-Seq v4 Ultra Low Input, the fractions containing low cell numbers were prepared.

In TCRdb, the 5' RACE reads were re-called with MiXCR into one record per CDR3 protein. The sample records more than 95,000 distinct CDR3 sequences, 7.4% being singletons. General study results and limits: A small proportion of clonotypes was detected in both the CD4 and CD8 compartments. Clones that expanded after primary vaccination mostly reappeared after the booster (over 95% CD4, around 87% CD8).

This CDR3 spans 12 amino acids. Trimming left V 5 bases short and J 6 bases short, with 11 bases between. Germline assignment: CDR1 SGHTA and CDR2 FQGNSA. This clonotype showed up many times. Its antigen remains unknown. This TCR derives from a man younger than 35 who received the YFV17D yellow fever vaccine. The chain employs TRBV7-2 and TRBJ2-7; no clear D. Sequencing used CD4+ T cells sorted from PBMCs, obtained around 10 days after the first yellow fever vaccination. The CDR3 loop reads CASSPNRVEQYF. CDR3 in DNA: TGTGCCAGCAGCCCCAACCGAGTCGAGCAGTACTTC.